The 16 T cell receptor beta chains listed next were all sequenced from one sample in a study of T cell responses to AZD1222 COVID-19 vaccine. The repertoire was sequenced with immunoSEQ multiplex PCR; TCRdb's copy has only in-frame clones and lacks some. The profile shows 110,000 or so clones, around 87% of them singletons. This material consisted of peripheral blood, taken 28 days after the second AZD1222 dose. The source is an adult who received the AZD1222 COVID-19 vaccine.

The V call is TRBV27, the J call TRBJ1-4; possibly TRBD1 for D (6 bases). CDR1 and CDR2 (germline): MNHEY, SMNVEV (reference sequence). Trimming shortened V by 3 bases and J by 8 bases, and 16 bases separated the two germline ends. The CDR3 loop spans 15 amino acids. The CDR3: CASSFWGQGGEKLFF. CDR3 DNA: TGTGCCAGCAGTTTTTGGGGGCAGGGTGGGGAAAAACTGTTTTTT. The variable domain in full, with the rest retrieved from reference TRBV27 and TRBJ1-4, is EAQVTQNPRYLITVTGKKLTVTCSQNMNHEYMSWYRQDPGLGLRQIYYSMNVEVTDKGDVPEGYKVSRKEKRNFPLILESPSPNQTSLYFCASSFWGQGGEKLFFGSGTQLSVL.

Remarks on this clone: The same CDR3 also results from other DNA sequences found in this sample. The chain combines TRBV12-3 or TRBV12-4 with TRBJ2-5; D is unresolved. V lost 1 base and J 5 bases, leaving 2 bases between the germline ends. This CDR3 is built from 11 residues. The CDR3 protein is CASSLGETQYF. The CDR3 DNA is TGTGCCAGCAGTTTAGGGGAGACCCAGTACTTC.

The chain couples TRBV18 to TRBJ2-5; D might be TRBD1 or TRBD2, each matching 5 bases. The CDR3 runs to 14 residues. The germline V and J ends were trimmed by 0 bases and 6 bases, with 11 bases remaining between them. CDR1 is KGHSH, CDR2 LQKENI, per germline. The CDR3 coding sequence is TGTGCCAGCTCACCACCCGGGACGGTGAAGACCCAGTACTTC. Translating gives CASSPPGTVKTQYF.

The chain couples TRBV18 to TRBJ1-2; 7 nucleotides line up with TRBD1. Germline trimming cut 2 bases from V and 7 bases from J; bases unmatched to any gene: 10. The length of the CDR3 is 15 residues. Looked up from germline, CDR1 is KGHSH and CDR2 is LQKENI. The CDR3 protein is CASSPSGTESGGYTF. CDR3 nucleotide sequence: TGTGCCAGCTCACCATCGGGGACAGAGTCTGGTGGCTACACCTTC. The full variable domain, its missing parts supplied by reference TRBV18 and TRBJ1-2, is NAGVMQNPRHLVRRRGQEARLRCSPMKGHSHVYWYRQLPEEGLKFMVYLQKENIIDESGMPKERFSAEFPKEGPSILRIQQVVRGDSAAYFCASSPSGTESGGYTFGSGTRLTVV.

V is TRBV9 and J is TRBJ1-2; the D is unclear. The CDR3 is 15 residues long. Germline CDR1 and CDR2: SGDLS and YYNGEE. Trimming cost V 0 bases and J 0 bases, with 9 bases left between them. CDR3 sequence (DNA): TGTGCCAGCAGCGTAGTAGGCCAGACTAACTATGGCTACACCTTC. Its protein is CASSVVGQTNYGYTF.

The chain uses TRBV28 and TRBJ2-3; D is possibly TRBD1 (5 bases). Trimming left V 3 bases short and J 1 base short, with 11 bases between. CDR1 is MDHEN and CDR2 is SYDVKM in the germline V gene. CDR3 size: 15 residues. The CDR3 DNA reads as TGTGCCAGCAGTTTGAGGTGGGGCGGCACAGATACGCAGTATTTT. Translating it yields CASSLRWGGTDTQYF.

This rearrangement joins TRBV19 to TRBJ1-3; 8 nucleotides match TRBD1. Per the germline V gene, CDR1 is LNHDA and CDR2 is SQIVND (reference sequence). Trimming removed 3 bases from V and 2 bases from J; junction bases left unmatched: 3. The CDR3 is made up of 15 amino acids. The DNA for the CDR3 is TGTGCCAGTAGTATTGGGACAGGTCCTGGAAACACCATATATTTT. This gives the protein CASSIGTGPGNTIYF.

To note about this clone: Sequence at one end of the junction differs from germline and may be a read error. The CDR3 spells CASSQGVSGRLGF. The CDR3 DNA reads as TGTGCCAGCAGCCAAGGGGTGTCGGGGCGCCTGGGATTT. V is TRBV7-3 and J is TRBJ1-1, with D perhaps matching TRBD1 (5 bases). From germline, CDR1 is SGHTA and CDR2 FQGTGA. The CDR3 extends over 13 amino acids.

The CDR3, as DNA: TGCGCCAGCAGCTTGGGGGCCGTGGGTCCTCTCTCTGGAAACACCATATATTTT. Residues: CASSLGAVGPLSGNTIYF. The V and J genes are TRBV5-1 and TRBJ1-3, with D uncertain. The CDR3 is made up of 18 amino acids. Germline V gene data show CDR1 as SGHRS and CDR2 as YFSETQ. The V gene lost 0 bases and the J gene lost 0 bases, with 16 bases spanning the gap. The whole variable domain, filled in from reference TRBV5-1 and TRBJ1-3, reads KAGVTQTPRYLIKTRGQQVTLSCSPISGHRSVSWYQQTPGQGLQFLFEYFSETQRNKGNFPGRFSGRQFSNSRSEMNVSTLELGDSALYLCASSLGAVGPLSGNTIYFGEGSWLTVV.

The chain uses TRBV4-3 and TRBJ2-2; possibly TRBD2 for D (6 bases). Trimming cost V 0 bases and J 4 bases, with 9 bases left between them. Germline CDR1 is LGHNA and CDR2 is YSLEER. The CDR3 totals 15 residues. CDR3 coding DNA: TGCGCCAGCAGCCAAGACGGGACTGTCACCGGGGAGCTGTTTTTT. Protein: CASSQDGTVTGELFF.

This clone was detected only once. The genes are TRBV7-9 and TRBJ2-5; TRBD2 agrees at 13 bases. Germline CDR1 and CDR2: SEHNR and FQNEAQ (reference sequence). CDR3 length: 17 residues. The ends lost 5 bases at V and 3 bases at J; junction bases unmatched: 9. The CDR3 DNA is TGTGCCAGCAGCCGACGACGGGGGACTAGCGGGGAAGAGACCCAGTACTTC. It yields the protein CASSRRRGTSGEETQYF.

The chain links TRBV9 to TRBJ2-1; TRBD2 aligns across 7 bases. The CDR3 is made up of 15 amino acids. The J segment lost 0 bases and the V segment lost 3 bases, leaving 3 bases of the junction unmatched. Germline V lookup: CDR1 SGDLS, CDR2 YYNGEE. CDR3: CASSGSGASYNEQFF. CDR3 coding DNA: TGTGCCAGCAGCGGAAGCGGGGCCTCCTACAATGAGCAGTTCTTC.

V gene TRBV5-6 combines with J gene TRBJ2-5; D is uncertain. CDR1 is SGHDT, CDR2 YYEEEE, per germline. The CDR3 is 14 amino acids. Deletions cut 4 bases from V and 2 bases from J, with 12 bases between. The DNA of the CDR3 is TGTGCCAGCAGCGGCGGATGGTCACAAGAGACCCAGTACTTC. It is translated as CASSGGWSQETQYF. The full variable domain, in which reference TRBV5-6 and TRBJ2-5 provide the parts outside the CDR3, is DAGVTQSPTHLIKTRGQQVTLRCSPKSGHDTVSWYQQALGQGPQFIFQYYEEEERQRGNFPDRFSGHQFPNYSSELNVNALLLGDSALYLCASSGGWSQETQYFGPGTRLLVL.

A remark on this clone: Other DNA sequences in the sample encode the same CDR3. This rearrangement joins TRBV18 to TRBJ1-1, with TRBD1 matching 7 bases. In germline, CDR1 is KGHSH, CDR2 LQKENI. The length of the CDR3 is 12 residues. The V and J ends lost 3 bases and 8 bases, in that order; junction bases with no gene match: 3. This CDR3 is CASSPLQGEAFF. DNA of the CDR3: TGTGCCAGCTCACCCTTACAGGGGGAAGCTTTCTTT.

This clone has only a few counts. This chain uses TRBV11-3 with TRBJ2-1; D might be TRBD2 (6 bases). The CDR3 sequence is 16 residues long. Looked up from germline, CDR1 is SGHNT and CDR2 is YENEEA. Trimming stripped 0 bases from V and 0 bases from J, with 9 bases between. For the CDR3, the DNA is TGTGCCAGCAGCTTAGATAGCGGTGTCTCCTACAATGAGCAGTTCTTC. Amino acids: CASSLDSGVSYNEQFF.

This rearrangement joins TRBV24-1 to TRBJ2-3, with D unresolved. Germline loops: CDR1 KGHDR, CDR2 SFDVKD. The CDR3 covers 12 residues. With 4 bases removed from V and 4 bases from J, the gap between germline ends came to 5 bases. DNA for the CDR3: TGTGCCACCAGTGACTCCGCAGATACGCAGTATTTT. It translates to CATSDSADTQYF.